Each of the 8 T cell receptor beta chains below was sequenced from the same sample in a study of cytomegalovirus exposure and HLA in healthy donors. Both 60 Vbeta primers and 13 Jbeta primers went into the PCR. Data came from immunoSEQ multiplex PCR; TCRdb stores just in-frame clones and leaves some out. This sample yields 130,000 to 150,000 clones, of which around 78% are seen a single time; approximately 2.9% belongs to the top ten. The sample comprised PBMCs. The receptors originated from a man aged 35 to 55 in good health and CMV-seropositive.

This chain connects TRBV28 to TRBJ2-7, with 7 bases lining up with TRBD1. V shed 2 bases and J 3 bases; nucleotides not matched to a gene: 4. Germline CDR1 MDHEN, CDR2 SYDVKM. This CDR3 spans 14 amino acids. CDR3 nucleotide sequence: TGTGCCAGCAGTTTAACAGGGGTCTTCTACGAGCAGTACTTC. Its protein is CASSLTGVFYEQYF. Filled out from reference TRBV28 and TRBJ2-7, the complete variable domain reads DVKVTQSSRYLVKRTGEKVFLECVQDMDHENMFWYRQDPGLGLRLIYFSYDVKMKEKGDIPEGYSVSREKKERFSLILESASTNQTSMYLCASSLTGVFYEQYFGPGTRLTVT.

CDR3 DNA: TGTGCCAGCAGCTTAGGAGGGGGCGCGGGGCAAGAGACCCAGTACTTC. As protein: CASSLGGGAGQETQYF. V gene TRBV7-2 combines with J gene TRBJ2-5, with D possibly being TRBD1 (7 bases). The germline gives CDR1 SGHTA, CDR2 FQGNSA. Trimming stripped 1 base from V and 2 bases from J, with 14 bases between. This CDR3 contains 16 residues.

This chain links TRBV29-1 with TRBJ1-1; D not certain. Germline CDR1 reads SQVTM; CDR2 reads ANQGSEA. This CDR3 region has 13 residues. Trimming removed 5 bases at V and 1 base at J, with 11 bases between. CDR3 residues: CSVTTNGNTEAFF. In nucleotides, the CDR3 is TGCAGCGTTACGACAAACGGGAACACTGAAGCTTTCTTT. The full variable domain, rest sourced from reference TRBV29-1 and TRBJ1-1, is SAVISQKPSRDICQRGTSLTIQCQVDSQVTMMFWYRQQPGQSLTLIATANQGSEATYESGFVIDKFPISRPNLTFSTLTVSNMSPEDSSIYLCSVTTNGNTEAFFGQGTRLTVV.

This clone has a handful of counts. Other nucleotide sequences from this sample produce the same CDR3. This rearrangement joins TRBV11-2 to TRBJ2-1, with 12 bases aligning to TRBD2. The V gene's germline CDR1 is SGHAT and CDR2 FQNNGV. This CDR3 has 16 residues. The trim removed 5 bases at V and 4 bases at J, leaving 6 bases unmatched. The chain's CDR3 is CASSPRLAGVYNEQFF. CDR3 nucleotide sequence: TGTGCCAGCAGCCCCCGACTAGCGGGAGTATACAATGAGCAGTTCTTC.

The chain has TRBV29-1 and TRBJ1-5; 7 positions match TRBD1. Germline V gene sequence: CDR1 SQVTM, CDR2 ANQGSEA. Germline trimming cut 5 bases from V and 4 bases from J; bases unmatched to any gene: 5. The CDR3 runs 13 residues. Here the CDR3 reads CSVQGQKNQPQHF. CDR3 DNA: TGCAGCGTTCAGGGACAGAAGAATCAGCCCCAGCATTTT.

J is TRBJ2-7 and V is TRBV28, with 10 bases lining up with TRBD2. V was clipped by 3 bases and J by 0 bases; unmatched bases: 2. The CDR3 runs 15 residues. CDR1 MDHEN and CDR2 SYDVKM come from the germline V gene. The CDR3 is CASSLWTSGSYEQYF. The CDR3 coding sequence is TGTGCCAGCAGTTTGTGGACTAGCGGCTCCTACGAGCAGTACTTC.

The chain is built from TRBV5-1 and TRBJ1-3; D gene uncertain. Germline-derived CDR1 and CDR2 are SGHRS and YFSETQ. Trimming left V 0 bases short and J 0 bases short, with 4 bases between. This CDR3 spans 14 amino acids. CDR3 in amino acids: CASSLVSSGNTIYF. CDR3 bases: TGCGCCAGCAGCTTGGTGAGCTCTGGAAACACCATATATTTT.

This chain connects TRBV6-5 to TRBJ2-1; 13 positions agree with TRBD2. Germline values: CDR1 MNHEY, CDR2 SVGAGI. The CDR3 is made up of 15 amino acids. V lost 5 bases, J lost 5 bases, and 3 bases stayed unmatched. CDR3 nucleotide sequence: TGTGCCAGCAGTCTCGGGACTAGCGGGAACAATGAGCAGTTCTTC. Translated: CASSLGTSGNNEQFF.